Below, 27 T cell receptor beta chains from the same sample are listed, as sequenced in a study. TCRdb independently ran MiXCR on the 5' RACE reads; one entry per CDR3 protein. This table holds 55,000 to 80,000 distinct CDR3 sequences, approximately 23% found once. The sample taken for sequencing was memory CD4+ T cells sorted from a lymph node. Subset noted: memory CD4+ T cells, CD4+CD45RO+CD25-. The receptors stem from a female donor with breast cancer.

This clonotype was seen a handful of times. The chain is built from TRBV6-1 and TRBJ2-2, with D tentatively TRBD1 (5 bases). In germline, CDR1 is MNHNS, CDR2 SASEGT. Trimming took off 7 bases at V and 4 bases at J, with 19 bases between the two ends. The CDR3 contains 16 residues. The CDR3 DNA is TGTGCCAGCAAAAAGATGCAGGGTTTTAGCACCGGGGAGCTGTTTTTT. Protein sequence: CASKKMQGFSTGELFF.

There are a few counts of this clonotype. V usage is TRBV24-1 and J usage is TRBJ2-5, with TRBD2 as a possible D gene (6 bases). Germline CDR1 is KGHDR and CDR2 is SFDVKD. The CDR3 loop spans 13 amino acids. V was cut by 4 bases and J by 5 bases, with 10 bases left in between. CDR3 coding DNA: TGTGCCACCAGTGAGGATGCGGGGGAGACCCAGTACTTC. Its protein product is CATSEDAGETQYF.

This clonotype appeared a few times. The V and J genes are TRBV7-9 and TRBJ2-6; D unclear. The CDR3 runs to 16 residues. The germline V gene encodes CDR1 SEHNR and CDR2 FQNEAQ (reference sequence). With 1 base removed from V and 0 bases from J, the gap between germline ends came to 7 bases. The CDR3 sequence is CASSLGPVSGANVLTF. CDR3 bases: TGTGCCAGCAGCTTAGGCCCGGTCTCTGGGGCCAACGTCCTGACTTTC.

This clonotype was picked up a small number of times. The chain is built from TRBV12-3 or TRBV12-4 and TRBJ2-4, with D possibly matching TRBD2 (6 bases). The CDR3 loop spans 14 amino acids. V lost 0 bases to trimming and J lost 7 bases, with 10 bases between them. The DNA of the CDR3 is TGTGCCAGCAGTTTAGCTAGCGGAGGGAACATTCAGTACTTC. Its protein is CASSLASGGNIQYF.

This clonotype occurred a few times. The rearrangement links TRBV7-2 to TRBJ2-5, with TRBD2 matching 11 bases. The CDR3 has 15 amino acids. Germline CDR1 reads SGHTA; CDR2 reads FQGNSA. The junction had 4 bases not matched to a gene; V was cut back by 5 bases and J by 2 bases. CDR3 region: CASSNRLAGQETQYF. The DNA for the CDR3 is TGTGCCAGCAGCAACCGACTAGCGGGGCAAGAGACCCAGTACTTC.

The CDR3 protein is CASSQGPVRTGTDTQYF. The CDR3 nucleotides are TGCGCCAGCAGCCAAGGCCCTGTCCGGACGGGCACAGATACGCAGTATTTT. The rearrangement joins TRBV4-3 to TRBJ2-3; D gene ambiguous. This CDR3 contains 17 residues. V was pared by 1 base and J by 1 base, with 15 bases between. The germline gives CDR1 LGHNA, CDR2 YSLEER.

Details on this clonotype: The junction and the germline gene differ at one end; a read error may be behind it. The chain links TRBV7-9 to TRBJ2-7; TRBD1 is a possible D gene (5 bases). Germline lookup yields CDR1 SEHNR and CDR2 FQNEAQ (reference sequence). The CDR3 totals 12 residues. In DNA form, the CDR3 reads TGTGCCAGCAGCCCCGTTTGGGGCGAGCAGCACTTC. Its translation: CASSPVWGEQHF.

This chain links TRBV28 with TRBJ1-5; D remains unclear. Germline V gives CDR1 MDHEN, CDR2 SYDVKM. V was shortened by 3 bases and J by 6 bases, with 12 bases between the two germline ends. This CDR3 is 14 amino acids long. Here the CDR3 DNA reads TGTGCCAGCAGTTTGGGGTCGGGATTTCAGCCCCAGCATTTT. It is translated as CASSLGSGFQPQHF.

The chain couples TRBV5-1 to TRBJ2-1; 8 bases agree with TRBD2. CDR3 length: 15 residues. Per the germline V gene, CDR1 is SGHRS and CDR2 is YFSETQ. V shed 4 bases and J 1 base; nucleotides not matched to a gene: 4. The CDR3 nucleotides are TGCGCCAGCAGCCCTGGCGGGGGGTCCTACAATGAGCAGTTCTTC. As protein: CASSPGGGSYNEQFF. Drawing the rest from reference TRBV5-1 and TRBJ2-1, the complete variable domain is KAGVTQTPRYLIKTRGQQVTLSCSPISGHRSVSWYQQTPGQGLQFLFEYFSETQRNKGNFPGRFSGRQFSNSRSEMNVSTLELGDSALYLCASSPGGGSYNEQFFGPGTRLTVL.

V usage is TRBV11-2 and J usage is TRBJ2-7; D may be TRBD2 (6 bases). Per the germline V gene, CDR1 is SGHAT and CDR2 is FQNNGV. Trimming cost V 0 bases and J 0 bases, with 15 bases left between them. This CDR3 is 17 amino acids long. CDR3 in DNA: TGTGCCAGCAGCTTAGATAGGAGGGGACTCCACTCCTACGAGCAGTACTTC. Its translation: CASSLDRRGLHSYEQYF.

This sequence joins TRBV28 and TRBJ2-7, with D unclear. CDR1 MDHEN and CDR2 SYDVKM come from the germline V gene. The CDR3 totals 13 residues. The V and J ends lost 2 bases and 2 bases respectively, with 7 bases between them. The CDR3 loop is CASSLGPAYEQYF. CDR3 sequence (DNA): TGTGCCAGCAGTTTAGGTCCTGCCTACGAGCAGTACTTC. Complete variable domain (other parts from reference TRBV28 and TRBJ2-7): DVKVTQSSRYLVKRTGEKVFLECVQDMDHENMFWYRQDPGLGLRLIYFSYDVKMKEKGDIPEGYSVSREKKERFSLILESASTNQTSMYLCASSLGPAYEQYFGPGTRLTVT.

This clonotype was counted many times. The chain uses TRBV7-2 and TRBJ2-3, with D hard to call. CDR1 SGHTA and CDR2 FQGNSA come from the germline V gene. The CDR3 runs to 15 residues. V was cut by 5 bases and J by 0 bases, with 12 bases left in between. The CDR3 spells CASSRAYLSTDTQYF. DNA for the CDR3: TGTGCCAGCAGCCGAGCATACCTTAGCACAGATACGCAGTATTTT.

This clonotype is a singleton in its sample. The junction does not match germline at one end; this may be a read error. The rearrangement uses TRBV7-9 and TRBJ2-3; maybe TRBD2 (5 bases). CDR3 length equals 15 residues. Germline V lookup: CDR1 SEHNR, CDR2 FQNEAQ (reference sequence). The CDR3 bases are TGTGTCAGCAGCTTTTCGGGAAGGGGCACAGATACGCAGTATTTT. This gives the protein CVSSFSGRGTDTQYF.

The sample holds a few counts of this clonotype. V and J are TRBV20-1 and TRBJ1-6, with unresolved D. The CDR3 has 14 amino acids. Germline values: CDR1 DFQATT, CDR2 SNEGSKA (reference sequence). Trimming removed 0 bases from V and 0 bases from J, with 3 bases in between. This CDR3 reads CSARDNSYNSPLHF. The CDR3, as DNA: TGCAGTGCTAGAGACAACTCCTATAATTCACCCCTCCACTTT.

This clonotype was seen at least ten times. The chain has TRBV5-1 and TRBJ2-2, with 10 nucleotides matching TRBD1. The germline CDR1 and CDR2 sequences are SGHRS and YFSETQ. The V gene end was trimmed by 7 bases and the J gene end by 3 bases; junction bases not matched to a gene: 6. This CDR3 has 15 residues. The CDR3 loop is CASGGQGGYTGELFF. The CDR3 DNA sequence: TGCGCCAGCGGCGGACAGGGGGGCTACACCGGGGAGCTGTTTTTT.

This clonotype appeared many times. This rearrangement joins TRBV6-1 to TRBJ1-1; D is possibly TRBD1 (6 bases). The germline V gene encodes CDR1 MNHNS and CDR2 SASEGT. CDR3 length: 12 residues. V was trimmed by 5 bases and J by 11 bases, leaving 15 bases between them. The CDR3 nucleotides are TGTGCCAGCAGTTACAGGGAAATGCGGGCTTTCTTT. Its protein product is CASSYREMRAFF.

This clonotype has more than one count but fewer than ten. The chain has TRBV6-5 and TRBJ2-7; no firm D call. CDR3 length equals 13 residues. CDR1 is MNHEY and CDR2 is SVGAGI in the germline V gene. Trimming shortened V by 6 bases and J by 6 bases, and 15 bases separated the two germline ends. The CDR3 DNA reads as TGTGCCAGCAGGTTAACGACGGTAGCCGAGCAGTACTTC. The encoded protein is CASRLTTVAEQYF.

This clonotype appeared many times. This chain joins TRBV20-1 and TRBJ1-2, with TRBD1 identical over 12 bases. The CDR3 is 12 amino acids. CDR1 and CDR2 (germline): DFQATT, SNEGSKA (reference sequence). The CDR3, as DNA: TGCAGGGGGGGACAGGGGGCAATTGGCTACACCTTC. Translating it yields CRGGQGAIGYTF.

The chain has TRBV7-9 and TRBJ1-6; D perhaps matches TRBD1 (6 bases). Germline lookup yields CDR1 SEHNR and CDR2 FQNEAQ (reference sequence). CDR3 size: 15 residues. Trimming removed 5 bases at V and 9 bases at J, with 17 bases between. In nucleotides, the CDR3 is TGTGCCAGCAGCCCTGGGACATCGGGGACTTCACCCCTCCACTTT. Protein: CASSPGTSGTSPLHF.

This clonotype was recorded at least ten times. The rearrangement links TRBV29-1 to TRBJ1-2, with 9 nucleotides matching TRBD1. CDR1 is SQVTM and CDR2 is ANQGSEA in the germline V gene. The CDR3 has 12 amino acids. Trimming at V came to 7 bases and at J to 8 bases, leaving 8 bases not matched to a gene. CDR3 DNA sequence: TGCAGCGCCCACAGGGGGCTTTTAGGCTACACCTTC. Its translation: CSAHRGLLGYTF.

This clonotype was counted at least ten times. This sequence joins TRBV7-2 and TRBJ1-1; D is ambiguous. The CDR3 runs 16 residues. Trimming took 1 base from V and 5 from J, leaving 17 bases between them. The germline CDR1 and CDR2 sequences are SGHTA and FQGNSA. CDR3 sequence: CASSLGLMSTGTEAFF. The CDR3 DNA is TGTGCCAGCAGCTTAGGTTTAATGAGTACTGGTACTGAAGCTTTCTTT. The full variable domain, completed using reference TRBV7-2 and TRBJ1-1, is GAGVSQSPSNKVTEKGKDVELRCDPISGHTALYWYRQSLGQGLEFLIYFQGNSAPDKSGLPSDRFSAERTGGSVSTLTIQRTQQEDSAVYLCASSLGLMSTGTEAFFGQGTRLTVV.

This clonotype was counted at least ten times. The chain has TRBV6-6 and TRBJ1-1; D might be TRBD1 (6 bases). The ends were cut back, 0 bases at V and 8 bases at J, with 13 bases in the middle. The CDR3 has 14 residues. Germline V gene sequence: CDR1 MNHNY, CDR2 SVGAGI (reference sequence). The DNA of the CDR3 is TGTGCCAGCAGTTACTCGAGGACGGGGGCAGAAGCTTTCTTT. Translating it yields CASSYSRTGAEAFF.

The V and J genes are TRBV6-2 or TRBV6-3 and TRBJ1-1; 8 positions agree with TRBD1. The V gene's germline CDR1 is MNHEY and CDR2 SVGEGT. Unmatched junction bases numbered 7, after V lost 6 bases and J lost 7 bases. This CDR3 is built from 13 residues. This CDR3 is CASRHPQGGEAFF. The CDR3 coding sequence is TGTGCCAGCAGACACCCACAGGGGGGTGAAGCTTTCTTT.

This clonotype was recorded many times. The chain recombines TRBV20-1 with TRBJ1-1; TRBD1 is a possible D gene (6 bases). The CDR3 consists of 14 residues. The germline gives CDR1 DFQATT, CDR2 SNEGSKA (reference sequence). V was shortened by 4 bases and J by 4 bases, with 16 bases between the two germline ends. Here the CDR3 DNA reads TGCAGTGCTACTTCGACAGGATGGGTCACTGAAGCTTTCTTT. It codes for CSATSTGWVTEAFF.

The V gene is TRBV7-8, the J gene TRBJ2-7; possible D gene TRBD2, 6 bases. This CDR3 comprises 13 residues. Germline V lookup: CDR1 SGHVS, CDR2 FQNEAQ. Deletions cut 3 bases from V and 3 bases from J, with 9 bases between. The CDR3 coding sequence is TGTGCCAGCAGCTTGGGACTGCACTACGAGCAGTACTTC. Amino acids: CASSLGLHYEQYF.

The sample holds a few counts of this clonotype. This sequence joins TRBV7-2 and TRBJ2-5, with TRBD1 identical over 7 bases. With 1 base clipped from V and 6 bases from J, the junction kept 11 bases outside the gene matches. Germline-derived CDR1 and CDR2 are SGHTA and FQGNSA. This CDR3 has 16 amino acids. CDR3 coding DNA: TGTGCCAGCAGCTTAGTTCGGGACAGTCTAAGTCAGACCCAGTACTTC. It encodes CASSLVRDSLSQTQYF.

The V gene is TRBV5-1, the J gene TRBJ1-2; 10 nucleotides agree with TRBD1. V lost 3 bases, J lost 6 bases, and 8 bases stayed unmatched. Germline V lookup: CDR1 SGHRS, CDR2 YFSETQ. CDR3 length: 15 residues. The CDR3 is CASSSSGQGSDGYTF. In DNA, the CDR3 is TGCGCCAGCAGCTCCTCGGGACAGGGGTCCGATGGCTACACCTTC.